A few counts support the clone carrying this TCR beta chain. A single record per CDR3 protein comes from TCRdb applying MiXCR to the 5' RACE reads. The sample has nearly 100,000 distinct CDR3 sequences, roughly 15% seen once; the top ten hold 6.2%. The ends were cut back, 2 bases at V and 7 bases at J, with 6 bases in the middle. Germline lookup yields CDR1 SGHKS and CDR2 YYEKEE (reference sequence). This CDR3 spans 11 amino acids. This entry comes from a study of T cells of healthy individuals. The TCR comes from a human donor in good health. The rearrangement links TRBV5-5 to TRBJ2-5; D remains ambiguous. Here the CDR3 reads CASSFEGTQYF. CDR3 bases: TGTGCCAGCAGCTTCGAAGGGACCCAGTACTTC.